This T cell receptor (beta chain) stems from a study of human T cells and chemical hapten exposure. Study-level information: 2% DPC was applied to 2 cm by 2 cm of upper inner arm skin for sensitization. Alopecia universalis, totalis or areata was present in patients who were mostly female. Variability of per-sample TCR yields stemmed mainly from small differences in pooled library volume. Study conclusions and caveats: Expanded TCRs clustered into significantly more large CDR3 similarity groups than controls, the analysis revealed.

Sample time point: patch test 1, 2 weeks after DPC sensitization. Regarding treatment: therapeutic diphenylcyclopropenone sensitization with weekly scalp DPC. TCRdb re-analysed the RACE reads in MiXCR, keeping a single row per CDR3 protein. Seen here are about 380,000 distinct CDR3 sequences, around 5% observed once, and the top ten hold under 3%. This clonotype was counted ten times or more. The antigen remains unidentified. The CDR3 totals 14 residues. CDR1 is WNHNN, CDR2 SYGVQD, per germline (reference sequence). With V trimmed by 8 bases and J by 1 base, 6 bases remained unmatched. The clonotype originates from a woman aged 45-65 years with alopecia areata. Some clones in this sample may be carry-over from other donors' samples. The V call is TRBV10-1, the J call TRBJ2-7; 9 bases align to TRBD1. The sequences come from whole blood, collected in connection with sensitization to the hapten diphenylcyclopropenone (DPC). CDR3 protein: CASPDRGLSYEQYF. The CDR3 bases are TGCGCCAGCCCGGACAGGGGATTGTCCTACGAGCAGTACTTC.